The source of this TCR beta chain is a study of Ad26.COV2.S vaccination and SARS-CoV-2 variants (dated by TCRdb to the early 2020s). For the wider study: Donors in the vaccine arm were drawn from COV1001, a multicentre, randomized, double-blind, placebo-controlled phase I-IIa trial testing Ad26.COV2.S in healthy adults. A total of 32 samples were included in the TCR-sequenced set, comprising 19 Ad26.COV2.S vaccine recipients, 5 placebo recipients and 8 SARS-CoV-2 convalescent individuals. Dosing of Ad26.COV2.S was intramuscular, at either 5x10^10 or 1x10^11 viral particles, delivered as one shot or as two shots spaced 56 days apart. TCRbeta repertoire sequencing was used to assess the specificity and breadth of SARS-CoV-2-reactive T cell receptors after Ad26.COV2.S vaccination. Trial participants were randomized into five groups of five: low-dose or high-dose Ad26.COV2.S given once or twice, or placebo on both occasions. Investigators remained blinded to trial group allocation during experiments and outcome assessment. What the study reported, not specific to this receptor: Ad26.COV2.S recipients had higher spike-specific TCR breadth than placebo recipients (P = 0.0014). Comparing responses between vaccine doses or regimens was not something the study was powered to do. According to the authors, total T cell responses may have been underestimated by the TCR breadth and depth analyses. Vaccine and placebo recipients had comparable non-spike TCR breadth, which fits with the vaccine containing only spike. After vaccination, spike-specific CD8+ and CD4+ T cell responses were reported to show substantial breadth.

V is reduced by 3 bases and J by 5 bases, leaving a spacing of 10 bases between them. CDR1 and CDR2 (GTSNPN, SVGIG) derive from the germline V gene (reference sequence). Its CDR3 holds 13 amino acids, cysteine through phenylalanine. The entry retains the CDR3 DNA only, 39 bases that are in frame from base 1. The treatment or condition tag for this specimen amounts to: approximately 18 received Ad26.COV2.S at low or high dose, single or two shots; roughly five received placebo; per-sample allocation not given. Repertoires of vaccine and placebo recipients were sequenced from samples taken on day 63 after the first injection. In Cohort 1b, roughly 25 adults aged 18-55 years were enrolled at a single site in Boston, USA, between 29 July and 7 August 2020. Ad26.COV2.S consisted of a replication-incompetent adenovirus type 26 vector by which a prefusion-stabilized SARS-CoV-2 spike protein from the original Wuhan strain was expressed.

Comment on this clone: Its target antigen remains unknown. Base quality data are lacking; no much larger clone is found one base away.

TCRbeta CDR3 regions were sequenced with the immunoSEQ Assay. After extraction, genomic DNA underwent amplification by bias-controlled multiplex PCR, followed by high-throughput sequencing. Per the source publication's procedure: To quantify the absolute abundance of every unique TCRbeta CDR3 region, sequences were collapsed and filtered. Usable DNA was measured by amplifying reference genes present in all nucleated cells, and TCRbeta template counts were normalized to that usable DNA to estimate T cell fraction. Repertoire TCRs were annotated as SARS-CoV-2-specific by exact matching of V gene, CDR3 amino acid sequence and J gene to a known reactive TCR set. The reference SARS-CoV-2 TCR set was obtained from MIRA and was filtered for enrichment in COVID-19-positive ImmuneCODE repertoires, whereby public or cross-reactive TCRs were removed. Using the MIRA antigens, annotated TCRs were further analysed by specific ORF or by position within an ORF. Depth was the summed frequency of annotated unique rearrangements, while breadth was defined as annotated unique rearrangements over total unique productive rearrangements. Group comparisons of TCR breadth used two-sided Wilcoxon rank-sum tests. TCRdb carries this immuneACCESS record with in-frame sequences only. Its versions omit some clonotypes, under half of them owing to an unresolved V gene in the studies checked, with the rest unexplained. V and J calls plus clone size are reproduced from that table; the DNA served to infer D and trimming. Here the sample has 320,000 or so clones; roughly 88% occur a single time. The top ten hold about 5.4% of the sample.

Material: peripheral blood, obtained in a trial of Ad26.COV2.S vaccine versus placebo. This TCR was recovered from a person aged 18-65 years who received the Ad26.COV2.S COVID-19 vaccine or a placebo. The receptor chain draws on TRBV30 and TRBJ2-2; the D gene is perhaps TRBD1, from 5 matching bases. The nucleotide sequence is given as TGTGCCTGGAGCTATAAGGGGACCGGGGAGCTGTTTTTT. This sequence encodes CAWSYKGTGELFF. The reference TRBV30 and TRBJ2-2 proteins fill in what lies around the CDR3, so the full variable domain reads SQTIHQWPATLVQPVGSPLSLECTVEGTSNPNLYWYRQAAGRGLQLLFYSVGIGQISSEVPQNLSASRPQDRQFILSSKKLLLSDSGFYLCAWSYKGTGELFFGEGSRLTVL.